The T cell receptor (beta chain) described here comes from a study of Graves' ophthalmopathy and Graves' hyperthyroidism. Study-level background: Ophthalmopathy absent within 18 months of follow-up marked hyperthyroidism as stable.

Amplified material comprised TCR beta CDR3 regions derived from RNA transcripts. Second-round multiplex PCR came after first-round RT-PCR with HTBI primers. TCRdb independently ran MiXCR on the multiplex PCR reads; one entry per CDR3 protein. The profile shows roughly 1.1 million distinct CDR3 sequences, 36% of them singletons. This clonotype was detected once. The antigen is unknown. Study conclusions and caveats: Appearing in blood as well were most expanded thyroid clonotypes above 0.001 frequency. Ophthalmopathy progression was predicted with 70% to 71% sensitivity and approximately 72% specificity.

Patients were diagnosed from clinical symptoms, serum thyroxine, TRAb, thyroid ultrasound and orbital computed tomography. V lost 0 bases and J 9 bases, leaving 18 bases between the germline ends. Per germline, CDR1 SGHTA and CDR2 FQGNSA. The CDR3 runs to 17 residues. The chain employs TRBV7-2 and TRBJ1-6; D may be TRBD1 (6 bases). The source material was peripheral blood or thyroid tissue (not recorded which). The receptor was isolated from an adult man with Graves' hyperthyroidism. CDR3 DNA sequence: TGTGCCAGCAGCTTAGCGGCTAGCGGGGGGGCTCGTTCACCCCTCCACTTT. Protein product: CASSLAASGGARSPLHF.